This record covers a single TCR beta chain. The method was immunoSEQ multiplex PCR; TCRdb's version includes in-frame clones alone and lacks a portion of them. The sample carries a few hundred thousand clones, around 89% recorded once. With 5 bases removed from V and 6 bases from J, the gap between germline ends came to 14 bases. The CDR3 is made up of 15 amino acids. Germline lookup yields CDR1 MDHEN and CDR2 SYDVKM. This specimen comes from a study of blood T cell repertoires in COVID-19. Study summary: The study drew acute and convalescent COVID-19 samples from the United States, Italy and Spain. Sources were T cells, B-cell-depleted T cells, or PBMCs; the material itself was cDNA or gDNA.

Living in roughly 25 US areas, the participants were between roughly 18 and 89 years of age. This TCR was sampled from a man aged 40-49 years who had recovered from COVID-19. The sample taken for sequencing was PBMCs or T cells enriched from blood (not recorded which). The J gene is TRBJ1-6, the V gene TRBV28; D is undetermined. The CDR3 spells CASSLLTGTNSPLHF. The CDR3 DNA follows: TGTGCCAGCAGTCTCCTGACGGGAACTAATTCACCCCTCCACTTT.